The entry that follows covers one T cell receptor (beta chain) sequence. A much bigger clone sits one base away, suggesting this may be a read error. This sample is part of a study of blood T cells in healthy people across ages. On the study more broadly: Capturing about one barcoded beta molecule per two T cells was achieved by template switching.

The CDR3 has 13 residues. V lost 2 bases and J 7 bases, leaving 11 bases between the germline ends. Germline V gene data show CDR1 as SGHTA and CDR2 as FQGTGA. Per sample, extraction of total RNA gave at least 5 micrograms in every case. It was with a sample-barcoded 5' primer and a J-beta primer mix that a second PCR of about 6 to 11 cycles was run. Tags on each cDNA molecule came from a template-switch adaptor with 12 random nucleotides. CDR3-containing paired-end reads numbering at least 2.5 million came from each sample. MiXCR, applied by TCRdb to the 5' RACE reads, yields one record per CDR3 protein. The sample includes about 1,000,000 distinct CDR3 sequences, 40% to 50% of them seen just once.

Sequencing was done on a sample of blood. The V gene is TRBV7-3, the J gene TRBJ2-5; D unresolved. This clonotype was sampled from an older woman in good health. The CDR3 spells CASSLANRATQYF. The CDR3 nucleotides are TGTGCCAGCAGCTTAGCGAATCGCGCGACCCAGTACTTC.